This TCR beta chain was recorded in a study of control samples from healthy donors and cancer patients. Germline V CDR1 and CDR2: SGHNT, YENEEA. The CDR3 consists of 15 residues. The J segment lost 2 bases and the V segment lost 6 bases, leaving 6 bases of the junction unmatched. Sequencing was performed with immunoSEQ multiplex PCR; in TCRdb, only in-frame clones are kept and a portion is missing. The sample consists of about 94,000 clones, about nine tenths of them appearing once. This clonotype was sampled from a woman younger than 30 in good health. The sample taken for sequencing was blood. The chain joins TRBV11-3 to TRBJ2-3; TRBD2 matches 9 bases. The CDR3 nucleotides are TGTGCCAGCAGTTTCAGCGGGGGGTACACAGATACGCAGTATTTT. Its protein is CASSFSGGYTDTQYF.